These 32 T cell receptor beta chains originate from one sample sequenced in a study of spatial heterogeneity in lung cancer. Time point indicated: sample taken at primary tumor resection. Using its own MiXCR run on the 5' RACE reads, TCRdb lists one record per CDR3 protein. Of 30,000 to 45,000 distinct CDR3 sequences listed, roughly 8% are singletons. Sequenced material: PBMCs, taken at surgery. The receptor source for this set is a male donor with early-stage non-small cell lung cancer.

This clonotype was seen a handful of times. The chain has TRBV14 and TRBJ1-5, with 7 bases that match TRBD1. Germline assignment: CDR1 SGHDN and CDR2 FVKESK. After removal of 4 bases from V and 5 bases from J, the junction contained 5 bases not matched to a gene. CDR3 length: 14 amino acids. In DNA, the CDR3 is TGTGCCAGCAGCCCGACAGGGAAGCATCAGCCCCAGCATTTT. Its protein product is CASSPTGKHQPQHF.

This clonotype was observed many times. The chain recombines TRBV6-5 with TRBJ1-3, with D possibly being TRBD1 (5 bases). This CDR3 spans 15 amino acids. V lost 2 bases and J lost 4, with 12 bases in between. Germline V gene sequence: CDR1 MNHEY, CDR2 SVGAGI. The DNA of the CDR3 is TGTGCCAGCAGTTACGAGATGGGGCTCGGAAACACCATATATTTT. The encoded protein is CASSYEMGLGNTIYF.

The chain carries TRBV19 and TRBJ1-1; no reliable D call. The CDR3 is 13 amino acids. Germline CDR1 reads LNHDA; CDR2 reads SQIVND (reference sequence). V was cut by 6 bases and J by 1 base, with 9 bases left in between. DNA of the CDR3: TGTGCCAGTAGGCTGGGCAGGAACACTGAAGCTTTCTTT. It encodes CASRLGRNTEAFF. The complete variable domain, with remaining parts taken from reference TRBV19 and TRBJ1-1, reads DGGITQSPKYLFRKEGQNVTLSCEQNLNHDAMYWYRQDPGQGLRLIYYSQIVNDFQKGDIAEGYSVSREKKESFPLTVTSAQKNPTAFYLCASRLGRNTEAFFGQGTRLTVV.

Many counts were recorded for this clonotype. The CDR3 spells CSAPGTVTYNEQFF. The CDR3, as DNA: TGCAGTGCTCCCGGGACAGTAACGTACAATGAGCAGTTCTTC. V gene TRBV20-1 combines with J gene TRBJ2-1, with 7 bases aligning to TRBD1. Germline CDR1 reads DFQATT; CDR2 reads SNEGSKA (reference sequence). The junction had 8 bases not matched to a gene; V was cut back by 5 bases and J by 4 bases. The CDR3 extends over 14 amino acids.

This clonotype has at least ten counts. V gene TRBV19 combines with J gene TRBJ1-1, with a tentative D call TRBD1 (6 bases). The length of the CDR3 is 18 residues. V shed 5 bases and J shed 0 bases, with 22 bases lying between them. Germline V gene lookup returns CDR1 LNHDA and CDR2 SQIVND (reference sequence). The CDR3 loop is CASSPYRARTIMNTEAFF. In nucleotides, the CDR3 is TGTGCCAGTAGTCCGTACAGGGCCCGGACCATCATGAACACTGAAGCTTTCTTT.

This clonotype was observed at least ten times. The V call is TRBV5-1, the J call TRBJ2-3, with TRBD2 matching 8 bases. Germline V gene data show CDR1 as SGHRS and CDR2 as YFSETQ. The CDR3 sequence is 15 residues long. V lost 6 bases and J lost 2; bases outside the gene matches: 8. The CDR3 DNA reads as TGCGCCAGCATGCGCCTAGCGGGTAACACAGATACGCAGTATTTT. Translation: CASMRLAGNTDTQYF.

This chain uses TRBV4-2 with TRBJ2-2; TRBD2 is a possible D gene (6 bases). Germline CDR1 is LGHNA and CDR2 is YNFKEQ. CDR3 length equals 18 residues. Deletions cut 0 bases from V and 8 bases from J, with 22 bases between. As DNA, the CDR3 is TGTGCCAGCAGCCAAGACTGGGGACTTACCGCCTTGACGGGGGAGCTGTTTTTT. This gives the protein CASSQDWGLTALTGELFF.

The sample holds one count of this clonotype. The chain carries TRBV29-1 and TRBJ2-2, with TRBD1 as a possible D gene (6 bases). CDR1 is SQVTM, CDR2 ANQGSEA, per germline. V was clipped by 7 bases and J by 8 bases, with 17 bases between them. The CDR3 is made up of 13 amino acids. In DNA form, the CDR3 reads TGCAGCGGTGCCGGGACAAGGTTAGGGGAGCTGTTTTTT. Amino acid sequence: CSGAGTRLGELFF.

For this clonotype: Since a much larger clone is just one base distant, this may be a read error. The V and J genes are TRBV5-4 and TRBJ2-7; D gene ambiguous. Trimming left V 7 bases short and J 0 bases short, with 14 bases between. In germline, CDR1 is SGHNT, CDR2 YYREEE (reference sequence). CDR3 size: 14 residues. The CDR3 bases are TGTGCCAGCGGCTACGGTCAGGCCTCCTACGAGCAGTACGTC. Protein product: CASGYGQASYEQYV.

This clonotype was seen repeatedly, ten times or more. The chain has TRBV18 and TRBJ1-1, with unresolved D. CDR1 and CDR2 from the germline V gene are KGHSH and LQKENI. V was trimmed by 6 bases and J by 3 bases, leaving 14 bases between them. CDR3 length equals 14 residues. The CDR3 nucleotides read TGTGCCAGCTCCCTAAGCCGGGGTGACACTGAAGCTTTCTTT. It encodes CASSLSRGDTEAFF. Combining the CDR3 with reference TRBV18 and TRBJ1-1 gives the whole variable domain NAGVMQNPRHLVRRRGQEARLRCSPMKGHSHVYWYRQLPEEGLKFMVYLQKENIIDESGMPKERFSAEFPKEGPSILRIQQVVRGDSAAYFCASSLSRGDTEAFFGQGTRLTVV.

This clonotype came up many times. The chain carries TRBV18 and TRBJ1-1; D is unresolved. The length of the CDR3 is 15 residues. Germline lookup yields CDR1 KGHSH and CDR2 LQKENI. V lost 3 bases and J 3 bases, leaving 14 bases between the germline ends. CDR3 sequence reads: CASSPQVEGYTEAFF. The CDR3 bases are TGTGCCAGCTCACCCCAAGTGGAGGGCTACACTGAAGCTTTCTTT. Full variable domain (missing parts from reference TRBV18 and TRBJ1-1): NAGVMQNPRHLVRRRGQEARLRCSPMKGHSHVYWYRQLPEEGLKFMVYLQKENIIDESGMPKERFSAEFPKEGPSILRIQQVVRGDSAAYFCASSPQVEGYTEAFFGQGTRLTVV.

This clonotype has at least ten counts. The CDR3 DNA is TGTGCCAGCAGTTTCGGGGCCGAGACCCAGTACTTC. Residues: CASSFGAETQYF. The chain recombines TRBV12-3 or TRBV12-4 with TRBJ2-5, with D perhaps matching TRBD1 or TRBD2 (5 bases each). V was cut by 3 bases and J by 5 bases, with 7 bases left in between. This CDR3 region has 12 residues.

This clonotype was picked up many times. The chain uses TRBV29-1 and TRBJ2-3; 8 nucleotides align to TRBD1. Trimming at V came to 2 bases and at J to 4 bases, leaving 2 bases not matched to a gene. CDR1 is SQVTM and CDR2 is ANQGSEA in the germline V gene. This CDR3 region has 13 residues. CDR3 sequence reads: CSVEQGASDTQYF. The CDR3 coding sequence is TGCAGCGTTGAACAGGGGGCATCAGATACGCAGTATTTT.

This clonotype was recorded at least ten times. CDR3 DNA: TGTGCCAGCGGGATGACAGGGGGCCCTGGAAACACCATATATTTT. It translates to CASGMTGGPGNTIYF. V gene TRBV7-3 combines with J gene TRBJ1-3; 10 bases are a match to TRBD1. Germline V gives CDR1 SGHTA, CDR2 FQGTGA. The CDR3 has 15 amino acids. Germline trimming cut 8 bases from V and 2 bases from J; bases unmatched to any gene: 6.

This clonotype showed up just a few times. The rearrangement uses TRBV7-3 and TRBJ2-5, with TRBD2 matching 10 bases. Germline trimming cut 4 bases from V and 3 bases from J; bases unmatched to any gene: 5. The CDR3 has 15 residues. Looked up from germline, CDR1 is SGHTA and CDR2 is FQGTGA. The CDR3 nucleotides read TGTGCCAGCAGCTGGAAAAGCGGGAGGGAAGAGACCCAGTACTTC. Translating it yields CASSWKSGREETQYF.

The table lists this clonotype with many counts. The V gene is TRBV4-2, the J gene TRBJ2-1; D might be TRBD1 (5 bases). Germline values: CDR1 LGHNA, CDR2 YNFKEQ. Deletions cut 0 bases from V and 3 bases from J, with 12 bases between. The CDR3 runs to 16 residues. The CDR3 spells CASSQETGSHYNEQFF. CDR3 nucleotide sequence: TGTGCCAGCAGCCAAGAAACAGGCTCCCACTACAATGAGCAGTTCTTC.

The chain is built from TRBV11-1 and TRBJ1-3; a weak D match, TRBD1 (5 bases). V was shortened by 5 bases and J by 2 bases, with 16 bases between the two germline ends. The CDR3 extends over 16 amino acids. From germline, CDR1 is SGHAT and CDR2 FQDESV (reference sequence). CDR3 region: CASSAGPGTAGNTIYF. The DNA for the CDR3 is TGTGCCAGCAGCGCGGGACCTGGGACGGCTGGAAACACCATATATTTT.

This clonotype was counted only a few times. The rearrangement links TRBV7-9 to TRBJ2-1; TRBD1 matches at 9 bases. This CDR3 region has 15 residues. V lost 6 bases and J lost 7; bases outside the gene matches: 10. In germline, CDR1 is SEHNR, CDR2 FQNEAQ (reference sequence). The CDR3 loop is CASRSRDRVGNEQFF. Written as DNA, the CDR3 is TGTGCCAGCAGGTCCCGGGACAGGGTGGGTAATGAGCAGTTCTTC.

This clonotype was seen a few times. The CDR3 DNA reads as TGTGCCAGCAGTGCTCTCTTGCCCGGCAGTAGCTCCTACAATGAGCAGTTCTTC. Amino acids: CASSALLPGSSSYNEQFF. The chain joins TRBV6-6 to TRBJ2-1; D not certain. CDR1 is MNHNY and CDR2 is SVGAGI in the germline V gene (reference sequence). The CDR3 covers 18 residues. Trimming left V 5 bases short and J 0 bases short, with 20 bases between.

This clonotype was recorded many times. V usage is TRBV4-3 and J usage is TRBJ2-3; no firm D call. The V and J ends lost 0 bases and 2 bases respectively, with 6 bases between them. Germline CDR1 and CDR2: LGHNA and YSLEER. The CDR3 consists of 14 residues. CDR3 sequence (DNA): TGCGCCAGCAGCCAAGATGTACTCACAGATACGCAGTATTTT. Encoded protein: CASSQDVLTDTQYF.

This clonotype was observed at least ten times. This chain joins TRBV2 and TRBJ1-1, with D possibly matching TRBD1 (6 bases). CDR1 is SNHLY and CDR2 is FYNNEI in the germline V gene. This CDR3 contains 16 residues. V dropped 7 bases and J dropped 0 bases, with 18 bases sitting between them. Written as DNA, the CDR3 is TGTGCCAGCAAATTAGGGGGGGCCAATATGAACACTGAAGCTTTCTTT. Protein sequence: CASKLGGANMNTEAFF.

This clonotype was counted a few times. The rearrangement links TRBV12-3 or TRBV12-4 to TRBJ1-2, with 7 bases identical to TRBD1. The V segment lost 7 bases and the J segment 5 bases; nucleotides outside the gene matches: 4. There are 12 residues in the CDR3. The DNA for the CDR3 is TGTGCCAGCAATACAGGGGCGTATGGCTACACCTTC. Residues: CASNTGAYGYTF.

V gene TRBV5-4 combines with J gene TRBJ1-2; 8 bases align to TRBD1. Germline CDR1 and CDR2: SGHNT and YYREEE (reference sequence). The CDR3 loop spans 15 amino acids. Trimming took 4 bases from V and 7 from J; bases not matched to a gene: 12. In DNA, the CDR3 is TGTGCCAGCAGCCCAGAACGGACAGGGAACAGTGGCTACACCTTC. Its protein product is CASSPERTGNSGYTF.

This clonotype was observed a few times. The chain carries TRBV12-3 or TRBV12-4 and TRBJ1-2; no clear D. The CDR3 length is 13 residues. V was cut by 1 base and J by 2 bases, with 5 bases left in between. CDR3 in DNA: TGTGCCAGCAGTTTAGGAGGGAACTATGGCTACACCTTC. Its protein product is CASSLGGNYGYTF.

This clonotype was detected a few times. This chain uses TRBV14 with TRBJ2-5; TRBD2 aligns across 11 bases. After removal of 0 bases from V and 4 bases from J, the junction contained 7 bases not matched to a gene. CDR1 is SGHDN, CDR2 FVKESK, per germline. The CDR3 consists of 17 residues. Here the CDR3 reads CASSQDLLAGGLETQYF. The CDR3 nucleotides read TGTGCCAGCAGCCAAGATCTCCTAGCGGGAGGACTAGAGACCCAGTACTTC.

This clonotype appeared many times. The V call is TRBV7-2, the J call TRBJ2-5; TRBD2 matches at 8 bases. From germline, CDR1 is SGHTA and CDR2 FQGNSA. The V and J ends lost 6 bases and 2 bases, in that order; junction bases with no gene match: 5. The CDR3 loop spans 14 amino acids. The chain's CDR3 is CASRLRGGQETQYF. The CDR3 bases are TGTGCCAGCAGGCTACGGGGGGGGCAAGAGACCCAGTACTTC.

This clonotype was counted a few times. The chain couples TRBV19 to TRBJ2-2; the D gene is possibly TRBD1 (5 bases). This CDR3 has 14 amino acids. The V end was cut by 7 bases, the J end by 4 bases, with 13 bases between. Germline CDR1 and CDR2: LNHDA and SQIVND (reference sequence). CDR3 nucleotide sequence: TGTGCCAGTACCCCTGGGGCCTCCACCGGGGAGCTGTTTTTT. Encoded protein: CASTPGASTGELFF.

This clonotype was detected only a few times. The chain uses TRBV11-3 and TRBJ2-7, with TRBD2 identical over 9 bases. The CDR3 is 13 residues long. With 4 bases clipped from V and 7 bases from J, the junction kept 5 bases outside the gene matches. The V gene's germline CDR1 is SGHNT and CDR2 YENEEA. The CDR3 reads CASSWGLAREQYV. In DNA, the CDR3 is TGTGCCAGCAGCTGGGGACTAGCTCGGGAGCAGTACGTC.

This clonotype was seen at least ten times. The chain uses TRBV5-1 and TRBJ2-5; TRBD2 matches at 7 bases. This CDR3 has 14 residues. The ends lost 4 bases at V and 2 bases at J; junction bases unmatched: 5. Germline-derived CDR1 and CDR2 are SGHRS and YFSETQ. The CDR3 nucleotides read TGCGCCAGCAGCGGCGGGGGATATCAAGAGACCCAGTACTTC. Translated: CASSGGGYQETQYF.

This clonotype was recorded at least ten times. The V and J genes are TRBV12-3 or TRBV12-4 and TRBJ2-1; D not resolved. The CDR3 has 18 amino acids. The V end lost 7 bases, the J end lost 4 bases, and 26 bases lay between the germline ends. The CDR3 nucleotides are TGTGCCAGCACTTCCCGGGCCTTATCAGTAAAACCGTACAATGAGCAGTTCTTC. Translation: CASTSRALSVKPYNEQFF.

This clonotype was picked up many times. Here the CDR3 reads CATSETGGSSTDTQYF. As DNA, the CDR3 is TGTGCCACCAGTGAGACGGGGGGCTCTAGCACAGATACGCAGTATTTT. The chain recombines TRBV24-1 with TRBJ2-3, with a possible D match to TRBD2 (7 bases). V was trimmed by 4 bases and J by 0 bases, leaving 13 bases between them. CDR1 is KGHDR, CDR2 SFDVKD, per germline. The CDR3 has 16 residues.

Judged by abundance, this clonotype is medium-sized. The rearrangement links TRBV7-2 to TRBJ1-4; maybe TRBD1 (5 bases). CDR1 and CDR2 from the germline V gene are SGHTA and FQGNSA. Between the trimmed V and J ends, which lost 5 bases and 5 bases, there was a span of 15 bases. CDR3 length: 15 residues. CDR3 DNA sequence: TGTGCCAGCAGCCTCCAAGGGACGGAGAATGAAAAACTGTTTTTT. Amino acids: CASSLQGTENEKLFF.